This is a list of T cell receptor beta chains from one sample in a study of shared clonotypes between healthy human individuals. Clones were sequenced by immunoSEQ multiplex PCR, and TCRdb holds only the in-frame ones, with some missing. Of a few hundred thousand clones listed, approximately 97% are singletons. The sample was memory CD8+ T cells sorted from blood. The receptor source for this set is a man aged 30 to 39 in good health. The CDR3 runs from the conserved cysteine through the conserved F or W. A D gene is named only where the DNA matches it firmly. Size tells how often a clone was seen (once, few, many) or the class of an expanded clone, and some rows leave it out.

clone size	V gene	D gene	J gene	CDR3 protein	CDR3 DNA
NA	TRBV4-1	TRBD2	TRBJ2-3	CASSQGRGLAGGGTDTQYF	TGCGCCAGCAGCCAAGGACGGGGACTAGCGGGAGGCGGCACAGATACGCAGTATTTT
NA	TRBV5-1	NA	TRBJ1-1	CASSLGENTEAFF	TGCGCCAGCAGCTTGGGTGAGAACACTGAAGCTTTCTTT
NA	TRBV5-5	NA	TRBJ2-5	CASSPPQGTKETQYF	TGTGCCAGCAGCCCACCACAGGGGACTAAAGAGACCCAGTACTTC
NA	TRBV2	NA	TRBJ1-5	CASSERRGANNQPQHF	TGTGCCAGCAGTGAAAGGAGGGGCGCGAACAATCAGCCCCAGCATTTT
few	TRBV2	NA	TRBJ1-5	CASSGDTTNQPQHF	TGTGCCAGCAGTGGAGACACCACAAATCAGCCCCAGCATTTT
NA	TRBV5-4	TRBD1	TRBJ2-7	CASSFVGTGLGSYEQYF	TGTGCCAGCAGCTTCGTCGGGACAGGGCTAGGAAGCTACGAGCAGTACTTC
NA	TRBV10-3	TRBD2	TRBJ2-1	CAISWEREGYNEQFF	TGTGCCATCTCTTGGGAGCGGGAGGGTTACAATGAGCAGTTCTTC
NA	TRBV11-3	NA	TRBJ2-1	CASSLDQGSSYNEQFF	TGTGCCAGCAGCTTAGATCAGGGTTCTTCCTACAATGAGCAGTTCTTC
NA	TRBV6-5	NA	TRBJ2-3	CASSYSEKRGTDTQYF	TGTGCCAGCAGTTACTCGGAGAAGAGGGGCACAGATACGCAGTATTTT
NA	TRBV10-1	TRBD2	TRBJ2-5	CASRDREPGLAGGRFRALLETQYF	TGCGCCAGCAGAGACCGAGAACCGGGACTAGCGGGAGGGCGATTTCGCGCCCTTTTGGAGACCCAGTACTTC
NA	TRBV6-1	NA	TRBJ1-5	CASSEPGRNQPQHF	TGTGCCAGCAGTGAACCGGGTAGAAATCAGCCCCAGCATTTT
once	TRBV5-1	TRBD1	TRBJ1-3	CASSGDRGNTIYF	TGCGCCAGCAGCGGGGACAGGGGGAACACCATATATTTT
NA	TRBV6-5	TRBD2	TRBJ2-7	CASSYFPTSGIYEQYF	TGTGCCAGCAGTTACTTCCCCACTAGCGGGATCTACGAGCAGTACTTC
NA	TRBV6-6	NA	TRBJ2-1	CASSNNRESYNEQFF	TGTGCCAGCAGCAATAACAGGGAGTCTTACAATGAGCAGTTCTTC
once	TRBV6-5	TRBD1	TRBJ1-5	CASSRTGNQPQHF	TGTGCCAGCAGTAGGACAGGGAATCAGCCCCAGCATTTT
NA	TRBV10-3	TRBD2	TRBJ2-3	CAISEASGRARSTDTQYF	TGTGCCATCAGTGAGGCCAGCGGGAGGGCCCGTAGCACAGATACGCAGTATTTT
NA	TRBV27	NA	TRBJ1-1	CASSLSRISEAFF	TGTGCCAGCAGTTTATCTCGGATTTCGGAAGCTTTCTTT
NA	TRBV10-3	NA	TRBJ1-1	CAISPVVGSVAFF	TGTGCCATCAGTCCCGTCGTGGGTTCTGTCGCTTTCTTT
NA	TRBV4-1	TRBD2	TRBJ2-5	CASSQVSAGGLETQYF	TGCGCCAGCAGCCAAGTTTCAGCGGGAGGATTAGAGACCCAGTACTTC
NA	TRBV4-1	NA	TRBJ1-5	CASSQDWGESQPQHF	TGCGCCAGCAGCCAAGATTGGGGGGAGAGTCAGCCCCAGCATTTT
NA	TRBV5-1	NA	TRBJ2-3	CASSLGATQYF	TGCGCCAGCAGCTTGGGGGCGACGCAGTATTTT
NA	TRBV19	TRBD1	TRBJ2-5	CASSMIGQGERTQYF	TGTGCCAGTAGTATGATAGGACAGGGGGAACGTACCCAGTACTTC
once	TRBV5-1	NA	TRBJ2-7	CASSFRQPSYEQYF	TGCGCCAGCAGCTTTCGACAGCCGTCCTACGAGCAGTACTTC
NA	TRBV7-6	NA	TRBJ2-5	CASSLMYRPQETQYF	TGTGCCAGCAGCTTAATGTACCGCCCCCAAGAGACCCAGTACTTC
NA	TRBV5-1	TRBD1	TRBJ2-2	CASRPGQRYTGELFF	TGCGCCAGCAGGCCGGGACAGAGATATACCGGGGAGCTGTTTTTT
NA	TRBV6-1	TRBD1	TRBJ1-5	CASREQGSSNQPQHF	TGTGCCAGCAGGGAACAGGGGAGCAGCAATCAGCCCCAGCATTTT
NA	TRBV4-1	NA	TRBJ1-2	CASSQVLRGGGYTF	TGCGCCAGCAGCCAAGTATTACGGGGGGGAGGCTACACCTTC
NA	TRBV5-1	NA	TRBJ2-7	CASSLNGRSSYEQYF	TGCGCCAGCAGCTTGAACGGGAGAAGCTCCTACGAGCAGTACTTC
NA	TRBV29-1	TRBD1	TRBJ2-7	CSVGQGAAYEQYF	TGCAGCGTGGGACAGGGGGCCGCCTACGAGCAGTACTTC
NA	TRBV25-1	TRBD2	TRBJ2-1	CASSEWERGLYFF	TGTGCCAGCAGTGAATGGGAGCGGGGGTTGTACTTCTTC
NA	TRBV11-2	NA	TRBJ2-3	CASSLVIYGTDTQYF	TGTGCCAGCAGCTTAGTGATATATGGCACAGATACGCAGTATTTT
NA	TRBV5-4	NA	TRBJ2-7	CASSSSYEQYF	TGTGCCAGCAGCTCTAGCTACGAGCAGTACTTC
NA	TRBV5-1	NA	TRBJ1-4	CASSSGRPNEKLFF	TGCGCCAGCAGCTCCGGACGGCCTAATGAAAAACTGTTTTTT
NA	TRBV11-2	NA	TRBJ2-5	CASSPRDHEETQYF	TGTGCCAGCAGCCCCCGGGACCACGAAGAGACCCAGTACTTC
NA	TRBV5-1	NA	TRBJ2-7	CASGQGNYEQYF	TGCGCCAGCGGTCAGGGGAACTACGAGCAGTACTTC
NA	TRBV5-1	NA	TRBJ1-2	CASSSDTGNYGYTF	TGCGCCAGCAGCTCAGACACAGGGAACTATGGCTACACCTTC
NA	TRBV6-1	TRBD2	TRBJ2-7	CASSELRAGVTYEQYF	TGTGCCAGCAGTGAACTCCGAGCGGGAGTTACCTACGAGCAGTACTTC
NA	TRBV4-1	TRBD2	TRBJ2-7	CASSQVGGRGTSLGEQYF	TGCGCCAGCAGCCAAGTCGGGGGAAGAGGGACTAGTCTGGGCGAGCAGTACTTC
once	TRBV28	NA	TRBJ1-4	CASSKDTLGSEKLFF	TGTGCCAGCAGTAAAGACACCCTAGGGAGTGAAAAACTGTTTTTT
few	TRBV28	NA	TRBJ2-4	CASSLGTGDIQYF	TGTGCCAGCAGTTTAGGGACCGGGGACATTCAGTACTTC
NA	TRBV5-6	TRBD1	TRBJ2-1	CASSFPGTGAKYEQFF	TGTGCCAGCAGCTTTCCCGGGACAGGGGCGAAGTACGAGCAGTTCTTC